These T cell receptor beta chains were read from a single sample in a study of vaccination effects on CD4 cells after COVID-19. Their antigens are not known. Only in-frame clones appear in the TCRdb table, and some are missing; sequencing was by immunoSEQ multiplex PCR. The sample yields 20,000 to 30,000 clones, approximately 70% seen once. This specimen consisted of CD4+ T cells from PBMCs cultured with SARS-CoV-2 spike peptides, obtained before COVID-19 vaccination. These receptors all come from a human donor who had a prior SARS-CoV-2 infection. Both conserved end residues are part of each CDR3. D genes are given only for firm matches. Some rows mark clone size as missing; the rest say once, few, many or name a class of expanded clone.

j_gene,abundance,d_gene,v_gene,CDR3nt,CDR3aa
TRBJ2-3,once,TRBD1,TRBV5-1,TGCGCCAGCAGCTTGGGACAGGGTCCCGATACGCAGTATTTT,CASSLGQGPDTQYF
TRBJ1-5,-,-,TRBV28,TGTGCCAGCAGTGGAGAGGGGCAGCCCCAGCATTTT,CASSGEGQPQHF
TRBJ2-5,few,TRBD2,TRBV9,TGTGCCAGCAGCCCGGGGACTAGCCTCCAAGAGACCCAGTACTTC,CASSPGTSLQETQYF
TRBJ2-2,few,TRBD1,TRBV5-1,TGCGCCAGCAGCGCCCCGACAGGGGCGAACACCGGGGAGCTGTTTTTT,CASSAPTGANTGELFF
TRBJ2-3,-,-,TRBV4-3,TGCGCCAGCAGCCAAACCTTAACCGGGAGTGTAGATACGCAGTATTTT,CASSQTLTGSVDTQYF
TRBJ1-5,-,TRBD1,TRBV12-5,TGTGCTAGTGGTTTGGACCCAGACAGGGGGCTTCAGCCCCAGCATTTT,CASGLDPDRGLQPQHF
TRBJ1-1,-,-,TRBV25-1,TGTGCCAGCAGTGATGTCCGCATCCCCGGAGCTTTCTTT,CASSDVRIPGAFF
TRBJ2-7,-,TRBD1,TRBV19,TGTGCCAGTAGTAGGGACCGGGACAGCTACGAGCAGTACTTC,CASSRDRDSYEQYF
TRBJ2-2,-,-,TRBV4-3,TGCGCCAGCAGCCAAGATATTTCGAGGTGGGCAGGTCGGACCGGGGAGCTGTTTTTT,CASSQDISRWAGRTGELFF
TRBJ2-1,-,TRBD2,TRBV5-1,TGCGCCAGCAGCTCGAGCGGGGGACACTACAATGAGCAGTTCTTC,CASSSSGGHYNEQFF
TRBJ1-2,-,TRBD1,TRBV5-6,TGTGCCAGCAGCTCCAGGGGGTCCGGGGTAAGCTACACCTTC,CASSSRGSGVSYTF
TRBJ1-4,-,TRBD1,TRBV9,TGTGCCAGCAGCGTGAGAGGGACAGAGAATGAAAAACTGTTTTTT,CASSVRGTENEKLFF
TRBJ2-3,-,-,TRBV5-1,TGCGCCAGCAGCTTGGAGGCCGCGGGACAGCTCACAGATACGCAGTATTTT,CASSLEAAGQLTDTQYF
TRBJ1-2,-,TRBD1,TRBV7-2,TGTGCCAGCAGCCCCGGGACAGGGACTTGGGGCTACACCTTC,CASSPGTGTWGYTF
TRBJ2-2,few,TRBD2,TRBV4-2,TGTGCCAGCAGCCAAGTGTTGGGAGGGGCAAGGCGCGGGGAGCTGTTTTTT,CASSQVLGGARRGELFF
TRBJ2-3,-,-,TRBV3-1/TRBV3-2,TGTGCCAGCAGCCGTGGGCGGCTAAGTACAGATACGCAGTATTTT,CASSRGRLSTDTQYF
TRBJ1-1,-,TRBD1,TRBV7-2,TGTGCCAGCAGTACAACAGGGGGCACTGAAGCTTTCTTT,CASSTTGGTEAFF
TRBJ2-5,-,TRBD1,TRBV10-3,TGTGCCATCAGTGAAGGACAGGGCGGTGAGACCCAGTACTTC,CAISEGQGGETQYF
TRBJ1-4,-,-,TRBV5-1,TGCGCCAGCAGCCTGAAGGGGGGGGGAAAGGATGAAAAACTGTTTTTT,CASSLKGGGKDEKLFF
TRBJ1-1,medium-sized,-,TRBV27,TGTGCCAGCATCGGCTGGGCCGGGGGTTCGGGAGCTTTCTTT,CASIGWAGGSGAFF
TRBJ1-2,-,-,TRBV5-6,TGTGCCAGCAATAGGGACGAAAACTATGGCTACACCTTC,CASNRDENYGYTF
TRBJ2-5,-,TRBD2,TRBV4-3,TGCGCCAGCAGCCAAGAATCGTTTCCAGGGACTAGCGGGAGGTGGTTCCCAGAGACCCAGTACTTC,CASSQESFPGTSGRWFPETQYF
TRBJ1-2,-,-,TRBV18,TGTGCCAGCTCACCACCGTCGGTACTTAACTATGGCTACACCTTC,CASSPPSVLNYGYTF
TRBJ1-3,-,-,TRBV10-3,TGTGCCATCAGCACCTTCAACAACGCGCAGGGTTTAGAGGGAAACACCATATATTTT,CAISTFNNAQGLEGNTIYF